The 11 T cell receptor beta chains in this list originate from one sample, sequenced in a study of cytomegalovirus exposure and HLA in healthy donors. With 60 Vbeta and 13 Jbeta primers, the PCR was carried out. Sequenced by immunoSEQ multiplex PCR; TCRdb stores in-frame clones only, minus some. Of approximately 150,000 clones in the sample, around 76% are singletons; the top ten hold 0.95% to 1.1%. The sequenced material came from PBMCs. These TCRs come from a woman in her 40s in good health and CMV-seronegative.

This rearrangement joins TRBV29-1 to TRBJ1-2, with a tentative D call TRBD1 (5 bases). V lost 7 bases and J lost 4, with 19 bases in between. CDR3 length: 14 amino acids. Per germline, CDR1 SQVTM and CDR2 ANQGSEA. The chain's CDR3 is CSAEDADRAYGYTF. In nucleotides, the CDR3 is TGCAGCGCCGAAGACGCCGACAGAGCCTATGGCTACACCTTC.

CDR3 in amino acids: CASLGGRFPDTQYF. Written as DNA, the CDR3 is TGTGCCAGCCTGGGGGGGCGTTTTCCAGATACGCAGTATTTT. J is TRBJ2-3 and V is TRBV6-1, with a tentative D call TRBD2 (7 bases). In germline, CDR1 is MNHNS, CDR2 SASEGT. The CDR3 is made up of 14 amino acids. V was shortened by 8 bases and J by 4 bases, with 16 bases between the two germline ends.

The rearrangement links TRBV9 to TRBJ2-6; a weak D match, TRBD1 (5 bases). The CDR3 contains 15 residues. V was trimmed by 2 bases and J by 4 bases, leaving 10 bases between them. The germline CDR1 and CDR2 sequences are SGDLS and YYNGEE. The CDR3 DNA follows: TGTGCCAGCAGCGTCCAGGGTACCGGGGCCAACGTCCTGACTTTC. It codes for CASSVQGTGANVLTF.

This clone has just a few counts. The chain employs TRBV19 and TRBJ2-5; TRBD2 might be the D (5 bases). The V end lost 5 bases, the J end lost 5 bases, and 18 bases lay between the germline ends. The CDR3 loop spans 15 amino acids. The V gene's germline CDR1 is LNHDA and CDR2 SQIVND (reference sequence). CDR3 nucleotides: TGTGCCAGTAGTGTGGACCCCACCCGGAGGGAGACCCAGTACTTC. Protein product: CASSVDPTRRETQYF.

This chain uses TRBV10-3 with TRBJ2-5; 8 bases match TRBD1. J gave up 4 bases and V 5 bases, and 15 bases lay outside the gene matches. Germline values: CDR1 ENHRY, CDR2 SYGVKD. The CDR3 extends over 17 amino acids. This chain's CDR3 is CAISSGQGLAMGETQYF. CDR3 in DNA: TGTGCCATCAGTTCCGGACAGGGTCTGGCGATGGGAGAGACCCAGTACTTC.

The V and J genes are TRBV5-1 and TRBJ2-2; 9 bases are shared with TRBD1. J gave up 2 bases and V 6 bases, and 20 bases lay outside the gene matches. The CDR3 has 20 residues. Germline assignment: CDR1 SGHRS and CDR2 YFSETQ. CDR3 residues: CASTPGGRTGANKNTGELFF. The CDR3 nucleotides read TGCGCCAGCACTCCGGGGGGCCGGACAGGGGCTAATAAAAACACCGGGGAGCTGTTTTTT.

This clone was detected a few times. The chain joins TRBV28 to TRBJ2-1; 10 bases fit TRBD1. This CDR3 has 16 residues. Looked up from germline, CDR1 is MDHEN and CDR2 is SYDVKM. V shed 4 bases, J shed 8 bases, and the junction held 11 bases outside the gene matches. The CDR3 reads CASSSLDRGLSDEQFF. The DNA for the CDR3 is TGTGCCAGCAGTTCCCTCGACAGGGGGCTTAGCGATGAGCAGTTCTTC.

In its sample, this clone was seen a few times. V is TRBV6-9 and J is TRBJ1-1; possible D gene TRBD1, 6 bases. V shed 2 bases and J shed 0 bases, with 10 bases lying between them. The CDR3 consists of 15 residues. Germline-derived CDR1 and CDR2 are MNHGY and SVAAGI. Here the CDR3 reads CASSYRGHLNTEAFF. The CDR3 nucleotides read TGTGCCAGCAGTTATAGGGGACACTTGAACACTGAAGCTTTCTTT.

DNA of the CDR3: TGTGCCTGGAACGATGGGGGGCAGCCCCAGCATTTT. Residues: CAWNDGGQPQHF. This rearrangement joins TRBV30 to TRBJ1-5; D may be TRBD1 (5 bases). Per the germline V gene, CDR1 is GTSNPN and CDR2 is SVGIG (reference sequence). The CDR3 contains 12 residues. The V end lost 4 bases, the J end lost 7 bases, and 11 bases lay between the germline ends.

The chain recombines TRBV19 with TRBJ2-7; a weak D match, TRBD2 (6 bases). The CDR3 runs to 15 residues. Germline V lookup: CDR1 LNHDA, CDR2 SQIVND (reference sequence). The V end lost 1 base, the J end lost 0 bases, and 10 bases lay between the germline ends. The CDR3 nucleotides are TGTGCCAGTAGTATAGGAGCGGGCCACTCCTACGAGCAGTACTTC. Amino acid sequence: CASSIGAGHSYEQYF.

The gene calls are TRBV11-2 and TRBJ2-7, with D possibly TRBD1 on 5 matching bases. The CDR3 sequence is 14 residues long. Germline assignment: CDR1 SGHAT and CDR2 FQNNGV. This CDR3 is CVSQQGPLGYEQYF. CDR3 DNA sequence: TGTGTGTCGCAGCAGGGCCCTTTGGGGTACGAGCAGTACTTC.